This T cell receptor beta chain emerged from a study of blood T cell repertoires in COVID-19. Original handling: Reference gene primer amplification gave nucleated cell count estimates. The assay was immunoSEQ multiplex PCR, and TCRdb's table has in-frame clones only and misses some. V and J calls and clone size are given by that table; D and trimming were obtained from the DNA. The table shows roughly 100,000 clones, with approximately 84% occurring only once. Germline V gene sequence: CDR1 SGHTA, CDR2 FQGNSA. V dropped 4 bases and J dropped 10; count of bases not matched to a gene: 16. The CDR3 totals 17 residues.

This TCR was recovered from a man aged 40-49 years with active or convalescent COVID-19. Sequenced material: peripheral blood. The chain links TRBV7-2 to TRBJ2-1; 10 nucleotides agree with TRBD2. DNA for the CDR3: TGTGCCAGCAGCTCCCCCGGGGTGGCTAGCGGGGGAGGCGAGCAGTTCTTC. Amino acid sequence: CASSSPGVASGGGEQFF. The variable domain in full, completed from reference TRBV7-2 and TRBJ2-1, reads GAGVSQSPSNKVTEKGKDVELRCDPISGHTALYWYRQSLGQGLEFLIYFQGNSAPDKSGLPSDRFSAERTGGSVSTLTIQRTQQEDSAVYLCASSSPGVASGGGEQFFGPGTRLTVL.